This TCR beta chain was captured by sequencing in a study of T cells in Graves' hyperthyroidism and ophthalmopathy. Findings and caveats of the study: Stable hyperthyroidism was separated from ophthalmopathy by a model based on 13 V-J features.

Uncontrolled infection, other autoimmune disease, pregnancy or lactation barred patients from enrollment. It was 8 to 10 ml of fresh peripheral blood that supplied the PBMCs. V lost 0 bases to trimming and J lost 0 bases, with 12 bases between them. The CDR3 has 16 residues. The germline CDR1 and CDR2 sequences are DFQATT and SNEGSKA (reference sequence). This clonotype was observed many times. What it binds is unknown. From RNA transcripts, TCR beta CDR3 regions were amplified. When the TCR CDR3 underwent first-round RT-PCR, the HTBI primer set was used. From the multiplex PCR reads, TCRdb called clonotypes with MiXCR, one entry per CDR3 protein. This table holds roughly 400,000 distinct CDR3 sequences, about a sixth found once.

The chain combines TRBV20-1 with TRBJ1-5, with unresolved D. The sequence was collected from a young woman with Graves' hyperthyroidism that later progressed to Graves' ophthalmopathy. What was sequenced was blood. This chain's CDR3 is CSARDPGPYSNQPQHF. DNA for the CDR3: TGCAGTGCTAGAGACCCCGGACCATATAGCAATCAGCCCCAGCATTTT.